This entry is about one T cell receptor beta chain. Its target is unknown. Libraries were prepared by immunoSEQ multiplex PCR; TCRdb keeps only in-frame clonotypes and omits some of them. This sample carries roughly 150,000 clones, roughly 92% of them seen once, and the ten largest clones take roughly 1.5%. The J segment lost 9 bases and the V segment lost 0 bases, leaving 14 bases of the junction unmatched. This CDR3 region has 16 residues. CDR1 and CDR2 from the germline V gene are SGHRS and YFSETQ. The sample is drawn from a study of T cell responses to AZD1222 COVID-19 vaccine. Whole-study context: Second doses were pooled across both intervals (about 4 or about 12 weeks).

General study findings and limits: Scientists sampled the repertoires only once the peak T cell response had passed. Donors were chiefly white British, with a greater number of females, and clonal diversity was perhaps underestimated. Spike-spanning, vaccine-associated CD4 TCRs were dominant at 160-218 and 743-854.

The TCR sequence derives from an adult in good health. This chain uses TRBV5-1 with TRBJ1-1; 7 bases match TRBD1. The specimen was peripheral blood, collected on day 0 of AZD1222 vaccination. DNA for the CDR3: TGCGCCAGCAGCTTGGCCCCGACAGGGATAGGCGGTAAAGCTTTCTTT. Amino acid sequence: CASSLAPTGIGGKAFF.